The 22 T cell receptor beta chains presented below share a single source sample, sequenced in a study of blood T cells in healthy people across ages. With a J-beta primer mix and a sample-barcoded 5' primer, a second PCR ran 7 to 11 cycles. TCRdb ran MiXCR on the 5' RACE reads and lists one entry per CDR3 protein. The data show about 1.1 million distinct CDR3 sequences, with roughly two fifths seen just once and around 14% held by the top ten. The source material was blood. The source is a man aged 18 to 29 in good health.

The CDR3, as DNA: TGCAGCGTACAGGCGGGACTAGCGGGGAAAACTTTCCAAGTGGGCTCCTACAATGAGCAGTTCTTC. It specifies CSVQAGLAGKTFQVGSYNEQFF. This sequence joins TRBV29-1 and TRBJ2-1; TRBD2 matches 13 bases. Germline V CDR1 and CDR2: SQVTM, ANQGSEA. This CDR3 comprises 22 residues. V was clipped by 6 bases and J by 0 bases; unmatched bases: 23.

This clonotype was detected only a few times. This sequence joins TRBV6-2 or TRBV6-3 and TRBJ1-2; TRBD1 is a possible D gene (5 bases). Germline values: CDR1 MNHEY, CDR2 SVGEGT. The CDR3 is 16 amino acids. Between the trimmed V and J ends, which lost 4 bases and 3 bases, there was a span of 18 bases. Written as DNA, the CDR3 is TGTGCCAGCAGTTTGTTCCTCGACAGTCTCCACTATGGCTACACCTTC. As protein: CASSLFLDSLHYGYTF.

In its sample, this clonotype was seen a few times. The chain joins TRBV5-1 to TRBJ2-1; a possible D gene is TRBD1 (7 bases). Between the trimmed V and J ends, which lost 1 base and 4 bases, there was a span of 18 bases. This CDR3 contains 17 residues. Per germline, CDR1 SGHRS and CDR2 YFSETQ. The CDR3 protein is CASSLRGYRGIYNEQFF. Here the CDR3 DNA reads TGCGCCAGCAGCTTGCGGGGGTACAGGGGTATTTACAATGAGCAGTTCTTC.

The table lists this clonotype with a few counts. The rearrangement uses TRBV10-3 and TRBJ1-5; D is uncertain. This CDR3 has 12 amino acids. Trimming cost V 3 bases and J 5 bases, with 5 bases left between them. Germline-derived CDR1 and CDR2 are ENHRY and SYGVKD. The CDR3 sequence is CAISDVDQPQHF. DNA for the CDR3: TGTGCCATCAGTGATGTCGATCAGCCCCAGCATTTT.

Written as DNA, the CDR3 is TGTGCCAGCAGTTTAGAAGACGAAGAGCACACCTTC. This gives the protein CASSLEDEEHTF. The V gene is TRBV28, the J gene TRBJ1-2; D uncertain. Germline assignment: CDR1 MDHEN and CDR2 SYDVKM. This CDR3 region has 12 residues. V shed 2 bases and J shed 12 bases, with 13 bases lying between them.

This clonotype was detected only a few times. The CDR3 DNA follows: TGTGCCAGCAGTGGGGACTTTACCACAGATACGCAGTATTTT. Translating gives CASSGDFTTDTQYF. This chain joins TRBV27 and TRBJ2-3, with D perhaps matching TRBD2 (6 bases). Germline CDR1 MNHEY, CDR2 SMNVEV (reference sequence). The CDR3 is made up of 14 amino acids. The germline V and J ends were trimmed by 5 bases and 2 bases, with 11 bases remaining between them.

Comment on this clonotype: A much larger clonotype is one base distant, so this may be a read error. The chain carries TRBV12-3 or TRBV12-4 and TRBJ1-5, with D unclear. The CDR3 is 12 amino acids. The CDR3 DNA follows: TGTGCCATCAGTTTGGGCGACCGGCCCCAGCATTTT. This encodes CAISLGDRPQHF.

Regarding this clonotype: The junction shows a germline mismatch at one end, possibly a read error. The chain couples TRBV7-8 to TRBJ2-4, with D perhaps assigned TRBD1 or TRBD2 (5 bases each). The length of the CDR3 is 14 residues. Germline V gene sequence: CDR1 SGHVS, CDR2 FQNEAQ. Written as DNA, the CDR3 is TGTGCCAGCAGCGCCCGGACTGGGACCTACGAGCAGGACTTC. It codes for CASSARTGTYEQDF.

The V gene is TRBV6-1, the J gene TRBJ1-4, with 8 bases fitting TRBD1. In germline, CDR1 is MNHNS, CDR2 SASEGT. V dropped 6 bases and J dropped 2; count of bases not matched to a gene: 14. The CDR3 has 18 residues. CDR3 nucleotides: TGTGCCAGCAGATCAGCGTGGACAGGGAGAAAGACTAATGAAAAACTGTTTTTT. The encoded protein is CASRSAWTGRKTNEKLFF.

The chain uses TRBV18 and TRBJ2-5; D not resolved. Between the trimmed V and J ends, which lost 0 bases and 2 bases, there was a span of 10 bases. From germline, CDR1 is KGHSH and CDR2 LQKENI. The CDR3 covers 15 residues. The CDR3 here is CASSPPSLQQETQYF. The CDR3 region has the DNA TGTGCCAGCTCACCACCGTCTCTACAGCAAGAGACCCAGTACTTC.

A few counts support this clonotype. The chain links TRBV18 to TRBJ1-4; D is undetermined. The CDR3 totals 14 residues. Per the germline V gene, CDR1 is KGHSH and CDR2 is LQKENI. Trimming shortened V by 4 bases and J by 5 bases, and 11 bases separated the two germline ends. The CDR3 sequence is CASSLADGNEKLFF. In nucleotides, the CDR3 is TGTGCCAGCTCACTCGCGGACGGGAATGAAAAACTGTTTTTT.

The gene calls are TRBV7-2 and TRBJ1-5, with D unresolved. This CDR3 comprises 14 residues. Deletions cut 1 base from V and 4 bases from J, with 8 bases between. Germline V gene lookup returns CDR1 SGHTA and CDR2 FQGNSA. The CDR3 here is CASSLVRLNQPQHF. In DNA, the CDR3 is TGTGCCAGCAGCTTAGTTAGGCTGAATCAGCCCCAGCATTTT.

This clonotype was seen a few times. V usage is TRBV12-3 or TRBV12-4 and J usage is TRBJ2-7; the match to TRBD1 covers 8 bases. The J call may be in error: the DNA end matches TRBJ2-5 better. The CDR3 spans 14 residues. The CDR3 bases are TGTGCCAGCAGTCAGACAGGGGTTGTTGAGACCCAGTACTTC. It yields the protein CASSQTGVVETQYF.

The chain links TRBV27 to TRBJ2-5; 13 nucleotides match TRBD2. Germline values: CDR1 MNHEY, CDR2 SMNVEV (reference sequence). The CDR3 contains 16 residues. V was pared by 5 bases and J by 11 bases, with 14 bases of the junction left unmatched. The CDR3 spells CASSPTGLAGVGEQYF. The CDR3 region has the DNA TGTGCCAGCAGTCCCACCGGACTAGCGGGGGTTGGTGAGCAGTACTTC.

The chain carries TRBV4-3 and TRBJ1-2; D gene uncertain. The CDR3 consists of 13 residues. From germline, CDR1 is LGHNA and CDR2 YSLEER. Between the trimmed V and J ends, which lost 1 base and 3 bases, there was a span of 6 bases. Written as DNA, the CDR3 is TGCGCCAGCAGCCAAGGGGTTGACTATGGCTACACCTTC. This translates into CASSQGVDYGYTF.

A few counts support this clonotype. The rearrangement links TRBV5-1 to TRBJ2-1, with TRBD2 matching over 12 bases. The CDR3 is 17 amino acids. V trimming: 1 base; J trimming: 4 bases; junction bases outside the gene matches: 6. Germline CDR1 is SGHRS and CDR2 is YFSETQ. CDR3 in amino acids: CASSLSTSGGTYNEQFF. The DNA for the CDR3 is TGCGCCAGCAGCTTGTCCACTAGCGGGGGGACGTACAATGAGCAGTTCTTC.

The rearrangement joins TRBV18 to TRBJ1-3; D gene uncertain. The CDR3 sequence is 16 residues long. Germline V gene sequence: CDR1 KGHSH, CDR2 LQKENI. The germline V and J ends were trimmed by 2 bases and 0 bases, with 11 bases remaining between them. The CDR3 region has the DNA TGTGCCAGCTCACCAGAACCCGCAAGCTCTGGAAACACCATATATTTT. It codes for CASSPEPASSGNTIYF.

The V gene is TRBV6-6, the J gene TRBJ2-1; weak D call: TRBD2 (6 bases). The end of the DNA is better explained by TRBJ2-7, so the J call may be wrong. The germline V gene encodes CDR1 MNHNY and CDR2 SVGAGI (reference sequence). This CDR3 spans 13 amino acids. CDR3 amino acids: CASSSGVYNEQYF. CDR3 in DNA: TGTGCCAGCAGTTCGGGGGTCTACAATGAGCAGTACTTC.

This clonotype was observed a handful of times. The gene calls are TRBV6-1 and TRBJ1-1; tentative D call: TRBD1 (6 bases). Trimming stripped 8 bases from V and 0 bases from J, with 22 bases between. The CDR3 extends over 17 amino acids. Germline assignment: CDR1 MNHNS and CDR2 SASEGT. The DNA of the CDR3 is TGTGCCAGCCAGTGGGGGGGGCTTACGAGCATGAACACTGAAGCTTTCTTT. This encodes CASQWGGLTSMNTEAFF.

The CDR3 DNA is TGCAGTGCTACTATACAGGGGGGTGATGAGCAGTTCTTC. The encoded protein is CSATIQGGDEQFF. The chain couples TRBV20-1 to TRBJ2-1; 8 bases map to TRBD1. Germline V lookup: CDR1 DFQATT, CDR2 SNEGSKA (reference sequence). CDR3 length: 13 amino acids. Trimming took 4 bases from V and 8 from J; bases not matched to a gene: 7.

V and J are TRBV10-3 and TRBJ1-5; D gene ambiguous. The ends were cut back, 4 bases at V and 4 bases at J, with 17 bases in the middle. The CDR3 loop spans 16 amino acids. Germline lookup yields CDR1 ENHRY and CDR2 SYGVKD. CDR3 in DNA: TGTGCCATCAGTGGGAGAACAGCTTCCCTAAATCAGCCCCAGCATTTT. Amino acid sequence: CAISGRTASLNQPQHF.

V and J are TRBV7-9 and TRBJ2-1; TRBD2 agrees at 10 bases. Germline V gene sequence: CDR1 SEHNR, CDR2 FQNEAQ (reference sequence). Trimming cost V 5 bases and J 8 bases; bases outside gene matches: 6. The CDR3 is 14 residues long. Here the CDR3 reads CASSRAGGLYEQFF. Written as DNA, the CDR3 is TGTGCCAGCAGCCGAGCGGGGGGGCTTTATGAGCAGTTCTTC.